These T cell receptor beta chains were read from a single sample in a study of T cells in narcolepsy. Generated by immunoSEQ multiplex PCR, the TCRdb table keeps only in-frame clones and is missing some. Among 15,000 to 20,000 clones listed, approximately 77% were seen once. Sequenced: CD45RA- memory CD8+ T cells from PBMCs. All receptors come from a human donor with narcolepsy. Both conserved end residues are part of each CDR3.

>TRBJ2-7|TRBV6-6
CASSYDGRLYEQYF
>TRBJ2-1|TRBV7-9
CASSFGTSGLNEQFF
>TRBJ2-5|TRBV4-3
CASSHRTSGQETQYF
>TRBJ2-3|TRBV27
CASSPSAVFRGDGTDTQYF
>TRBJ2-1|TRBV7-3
CASSLEVSSYNEQFF
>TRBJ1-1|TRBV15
CATSRDLRVSVGGNTEAFF
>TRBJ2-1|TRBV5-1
CASSSRDSYNEQFF
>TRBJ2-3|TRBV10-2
CASSEVALAGTDTQYF
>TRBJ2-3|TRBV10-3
CAISDTDSGRDTDTQYF
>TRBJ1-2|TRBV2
CASSESGGVNGYTF
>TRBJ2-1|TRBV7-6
CASNPGTTYNEQFF
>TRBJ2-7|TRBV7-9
CASSGQGRSYEQYF
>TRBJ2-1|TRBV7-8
CASSAGVASYNEQFF
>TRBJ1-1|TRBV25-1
CASRRGGYTEAFF
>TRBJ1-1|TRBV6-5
CASRPGQETDTEAFF
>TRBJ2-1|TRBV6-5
CASTGGAWYNEQFF
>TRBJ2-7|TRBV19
CASSETGLVQYF
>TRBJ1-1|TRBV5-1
CASSSQGPTEAFF
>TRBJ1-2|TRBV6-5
CASSYSGQGGGGYTF
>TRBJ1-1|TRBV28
CASSRVGEGTEAFF
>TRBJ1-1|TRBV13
CASSSMLSGAMNTEAFF
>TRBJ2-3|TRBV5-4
CASSTGGGADTQYF
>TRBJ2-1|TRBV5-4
CASSLQVYNEQFF
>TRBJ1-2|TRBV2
CASSGGSGWTMGGYTF
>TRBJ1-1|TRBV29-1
CSTLSGSTEAFF
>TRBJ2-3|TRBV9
CASSAPLQPKDLTDTQYF
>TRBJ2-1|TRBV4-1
CASSQGGASLYNEQFF
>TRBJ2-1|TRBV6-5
CASSYSGRRFQFF
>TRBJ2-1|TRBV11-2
CASSLDQNEQFF
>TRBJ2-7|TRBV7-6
CASSPAGTDSEQYF
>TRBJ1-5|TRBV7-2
CASSIGQGQSPFQPQHF
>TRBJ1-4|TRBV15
CATSRDRGTSEKLFF
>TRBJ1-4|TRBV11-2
CASSSRSGEKLFF
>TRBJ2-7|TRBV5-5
CASSPGDWYEQYF
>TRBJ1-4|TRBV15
CATSRGTVGEKLFF
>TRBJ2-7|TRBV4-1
CASSQDHWREQYF
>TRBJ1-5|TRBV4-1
CASSSGLLKPGQPQHF
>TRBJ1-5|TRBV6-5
CASSYKHDSNQPQHF
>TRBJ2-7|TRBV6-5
CASSVGSSYEQYF
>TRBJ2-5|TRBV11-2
CASSLDSAREETQYF
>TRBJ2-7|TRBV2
CASSEDTISYEQYF
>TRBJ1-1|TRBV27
CASSPDRAEAFF
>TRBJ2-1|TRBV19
CASSTWETGVYNEQFF
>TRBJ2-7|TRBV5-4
CASSLRLAPSYEQYF
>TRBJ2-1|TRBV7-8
CASSLFNEQFF
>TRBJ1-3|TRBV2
CASSEVSLSGNTIYF
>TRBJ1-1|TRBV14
CASSQNSLNTEAFF
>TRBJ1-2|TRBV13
CASTKAGEGLEYGYTF
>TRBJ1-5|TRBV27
CASMTGRGNQPQHF